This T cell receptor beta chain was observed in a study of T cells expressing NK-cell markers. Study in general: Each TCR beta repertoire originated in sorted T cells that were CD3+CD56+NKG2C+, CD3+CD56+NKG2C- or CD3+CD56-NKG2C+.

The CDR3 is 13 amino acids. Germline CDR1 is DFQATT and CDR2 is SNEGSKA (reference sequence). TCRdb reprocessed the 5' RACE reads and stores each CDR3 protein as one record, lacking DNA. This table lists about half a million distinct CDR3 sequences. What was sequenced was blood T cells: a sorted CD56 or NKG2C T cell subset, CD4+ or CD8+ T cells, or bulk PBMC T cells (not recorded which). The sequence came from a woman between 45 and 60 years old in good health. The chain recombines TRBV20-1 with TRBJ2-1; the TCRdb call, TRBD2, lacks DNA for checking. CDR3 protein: CSLSGPLQNEQFF.